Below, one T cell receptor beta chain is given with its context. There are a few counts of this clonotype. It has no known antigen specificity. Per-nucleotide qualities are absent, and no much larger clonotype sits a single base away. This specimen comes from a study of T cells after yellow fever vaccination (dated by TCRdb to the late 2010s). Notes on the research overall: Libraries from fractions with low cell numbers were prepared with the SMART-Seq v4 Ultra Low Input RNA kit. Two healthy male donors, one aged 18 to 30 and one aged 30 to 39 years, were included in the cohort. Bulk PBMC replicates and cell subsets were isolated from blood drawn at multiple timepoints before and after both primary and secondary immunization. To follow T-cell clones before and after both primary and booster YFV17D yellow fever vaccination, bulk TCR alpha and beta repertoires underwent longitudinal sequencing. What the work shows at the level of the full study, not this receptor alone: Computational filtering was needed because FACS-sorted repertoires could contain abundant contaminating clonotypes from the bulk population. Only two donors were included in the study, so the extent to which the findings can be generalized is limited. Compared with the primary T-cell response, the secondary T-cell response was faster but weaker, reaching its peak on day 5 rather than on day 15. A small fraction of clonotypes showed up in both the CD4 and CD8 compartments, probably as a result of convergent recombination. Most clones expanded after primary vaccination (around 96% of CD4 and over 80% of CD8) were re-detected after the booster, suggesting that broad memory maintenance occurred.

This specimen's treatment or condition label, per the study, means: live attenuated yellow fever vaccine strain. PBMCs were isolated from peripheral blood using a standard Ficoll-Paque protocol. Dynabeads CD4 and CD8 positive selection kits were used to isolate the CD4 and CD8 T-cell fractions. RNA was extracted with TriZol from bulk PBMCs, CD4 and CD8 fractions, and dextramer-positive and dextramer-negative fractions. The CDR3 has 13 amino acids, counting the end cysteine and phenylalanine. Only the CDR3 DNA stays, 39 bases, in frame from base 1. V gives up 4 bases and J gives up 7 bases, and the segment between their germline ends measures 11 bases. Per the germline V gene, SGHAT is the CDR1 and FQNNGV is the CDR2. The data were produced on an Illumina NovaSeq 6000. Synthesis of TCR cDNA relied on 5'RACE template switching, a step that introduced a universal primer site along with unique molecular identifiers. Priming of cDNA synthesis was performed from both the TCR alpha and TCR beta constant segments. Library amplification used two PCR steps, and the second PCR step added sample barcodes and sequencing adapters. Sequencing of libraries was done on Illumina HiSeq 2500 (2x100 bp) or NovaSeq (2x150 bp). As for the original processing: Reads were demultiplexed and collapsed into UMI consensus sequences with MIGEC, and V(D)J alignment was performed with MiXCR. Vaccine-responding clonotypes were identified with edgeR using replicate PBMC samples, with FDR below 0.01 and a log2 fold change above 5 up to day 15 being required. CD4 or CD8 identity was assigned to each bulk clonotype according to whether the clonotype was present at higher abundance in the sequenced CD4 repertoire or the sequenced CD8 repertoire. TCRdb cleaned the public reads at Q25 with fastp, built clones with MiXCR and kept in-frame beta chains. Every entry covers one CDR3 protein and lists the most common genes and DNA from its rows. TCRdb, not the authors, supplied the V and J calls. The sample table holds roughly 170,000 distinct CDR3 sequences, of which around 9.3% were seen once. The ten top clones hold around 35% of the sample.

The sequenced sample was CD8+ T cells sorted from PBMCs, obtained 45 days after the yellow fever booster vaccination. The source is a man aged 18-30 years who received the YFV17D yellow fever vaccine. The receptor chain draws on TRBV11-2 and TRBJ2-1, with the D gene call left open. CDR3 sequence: CASSSADPNEQFF. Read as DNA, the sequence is TGTGCCAGCAGCTCCGCGGACCCTAATGAGCAGTTCTTC.